The 5 T cell receptor beta chains given below trace back to one sample, sequenced in a study of technical replicates of blood from several donors. TCRdb's copy holds only in-frame clones and misses some; the assay was immunoSEQ multiplex PCR. The top ten hold approximately 0.2% of the sample, which has around 98,000 clones, roughly 95% seen once. The sample taken for sequencing was T cells isolated from PBMCs. The receptors derive from a human donor in good health.

This rearrangement joins TRBV6-1 to TRBJ1-1; 7 bases map to TRBD1. Trimming took 5 bases from V and 4 from J; bases not matched to a gene: 10. The CDR3 loop spans 15 amino acids. Germline CDR1 is MNHNS and CDR2 is SASEGT. CDR3 sequence reads: CASSKRRQGSTEAFF. CDR3 DNA: TGTGCCAGCAGTAAACGCAGACAGGGATCCACTGAAGCTTTCTTT.

The chain links TRBV18 to TRBJ2-7; 7 bases line up with TRBD1. This CDR3 has 12 residues. V was clipped by 4 bases and J by 6 bases; unmatched bases: 3. Germline values: CDR1 KGHSH, CDR2 LQKENI. The CDR3 nucleotides are TGTGCCAGCTCACTTCCAGGGGGCGAGCAGTACTTC. This translates into CASSLPGGEQYF.

The chain is built from TRBV7-9 and TRBJ2-7; 7 bases map to TRBD1. Trimming removed 5 bases from V and 2 bases from J; junction bases left unmatched: 6. Germline-derived CDR1 and CDR2 are SEHNR and FQNEAQ (reference sequence). CDR3 length: 14 residues. CDR3 bases: TGTGCCAGCAGCATACGACAGGGTCCCTACGAGCAGTACTTC. This encodes CASSIRQGPYEQYF.

This chain links TRBV28 with TRBJ1-1, with D hard to call. Trimming took off 6 bases at V and 6 bases at J, with 17 bases between the two ends. CDR3 size: 14 residues. From germline, CDR1 is MDHEN and CDR2 SYDVKM. The CDR3 coding sequence is TGTGCCAGCAGCGGCGAAGGAGGGATTCCTGAAGCTTTCTTT. This codes for CASSGEGGIPEAFF.

The genes are TRBV5-4 and TRBJ2-3, with 9 positions matching TRBD2. CDR1 is SGHNT and CDR2 is YYREEE in the germline V gene (reference sequence). This CDR3 has 16 amino acids. V was pared by 0 bases and J by 1 base, with 3 bases of the junction left unmatched. The DNA for the CDR3 is TGTGCCAGCAGCTTGGCCTTAGCGGGGGGCACAGATACGCAGTATTTT. Translating it yields CASSLALAGGTDTQYF.